What follows describes a single T cell receptor beta chain. The CDR3 runs 14 residues. J gave up 6 bases and V 0 bases, and 3 bases lay outside the gene matches. Germline V gives CDR1 SGHKS, CDR2 YYEKEE (reference sequence). Original analysis: It was from reference gene primer amplification that nucleated cell counts were estimated. The method was immunoSEQ multiplex PCR; TCRdb's version includes in-frame clones alone and lacks a portion of them. V, J and clone size were drawn from that table, and D and trimming were deduced from the DNA. The table includes about 98,000 clones, 82% detected once. This sample is part of a study of blood T cell repertoires in COVID-19. Across the whole study: Italy, Spain and the United States were the sources of the convalescent and acute COVID-19 samples. From T cells, B-cell-depleted T cells, or PBMCs came the material, which was cDNA or gDNA.

The TCR was taken from a man aged 65-85 years with active or convalescent COVID-19. Sequencing was performed on peripheral blood. V is TRBV5-5 and J is TRBJ2-7, with 10 bases lining up with TRBD2. The CDR3 DNA follows: TGTGCCAGCAGCTTGGTAGCGGGGGGTGGCGAGCAGTACTTC. Its translation is CASSLVAGGGEQYF.